One sample yielded the 24 T cell receptor beta chains listed below, sequenced in a study of monozygotic twins with inflammatory bowel disease. TCRdb re-called the 5' RACE reads and gives one entry per CDR3 protein, without DNA. The sample includes about 99,000 distinct CDR3 sequences. Specimen: blood. These receptors all stem from a human donor with ulcerative colitis or Crohn's disease, or a healthy co-twin of an affected twin (not recorded which).

The gene calls are TRBV18 and TRBJ2-1. The CDR3 has 11 residues. CDR1 and CDR2 from the germline V gene are KGHSH and LQKENI. The CDR3 loop is CASSPLVEQFF.

The chain employs TRBV2 and TRBJ1-4. The CDR3 length is 15 residues. The germline CDR1 and CDR2 sequences are SNHLY and FYNNEI. The CDR3 spells CASSRDLPTNEKLFF.

This rearrangement joins TRBV4-3 to TRBJ2-7; TCRdb indicates TRBD2, and absent DNA this call remains unverified. Germline CDR1 LGHNA, CDR2 YSLEER. This CDR3 has 16 amino acids. The CDR3 spells CASSQDGLAGGIEQYF.

The chain employs TRBV5-1 and TRBJ2-2; TCRdb reports TRBD1, a call that lacks DNA to check it against. This CDR3 contains 15 residues. Germline assignment: CDR1 SGHRS and CDR2 YFSETQ. The CDR3: CASSLGTGRTGELFF.

This chain links TRBV12-3 or TRBV12-4 with TRBJ1-5. The CDR3 contains 12 residues. CDR3 in amino acids: CASSLLGVPQHF.

This chain joins TRBV27 and TRBJ2-1; no DNA is available, so the TRBD2 call from TCRdb remains unchecked. Germline lookup yields CDR1 MNHEY and CDR2 SMNVEV (reference sequence). This CDR3 contains 17 residues. The CDR3 spells CASSLKPGLAGGNEQFF.

CDR3 residues: CSARQGLNQPQHF. J is TRBJ1-5 and V is TRBV20-1. Germline V lookup: CDR1 DFQATT, CDR2 SNEGSKA (reference sequence). The CDR3 sequence is 13 residues long.

V gene TRBV5-1 combines with J gene TRBJ1-1; the TCRdb call, TRBD1, lacks DNA for checking. This CDR3 is built from 13 residues. Germline CDR1 SGHRS, CDR2 YFSETQ. This CDR3 is CASGAELNTEAFF. Supplemented by reference TRBV5-1 and TRBJ1-1, the full variable domain reads KAGVTQTPRYLIKTRGQQVTLSCSPISGHRSVSWYQQTPGQGLQFLFEYFSETQRNKGNFPGRFSGRQFSNSRSEMNVSTLELGDSALYLCASGAELNTEAFFGQGTRLTVV.

The chain is built from TRBV3-1 and TRBJ2-7. Germline CDR1 is LGHDT and CDR2 is YNNKEL (reference sequence). There are 14 residues in the CDR3. The CDR3 spells CASSQGAGVYEQYF.

This sequence joins TRBV6-2 or TRBV6-3 and TRBJ2-1; checking the TCRdb D call of TRBD1 is not possible without DNA. Germline V gene sequence: CDR1 MNHEY, CDR2 SVGEGT. There are 16 residues in the CDR3. The CDR3 sequence is CASKGMGKTSYNEQFF.

V and J are TRBV5-1 and TRBJ2-2; TCRdb outputs TRBD1, but without DNA this stays unchecked. The CDR3 length is 14 residues. CDR1 SGHRS and CDR2 YFSETQ come from the germline V gene. The CDR3 spells CAPQGRTNTGELFF.

CDR3 amino acids: CASSYPFDRGYQPQHF. The chain recombines TRBV6-5 with TRBJ1-5; absent DNA, TCRdb's TRBD1 call cannot be checked. Germline CDR1 reads MNHEY; CDR2 reads SVGAGI. CDR3 length: 16 residues.

The chain employs TRBV12-3 or TRBV12-4 and TRBJ1-5. The CDR3 loop spans 13 amino acids. CDR3 sequence reads: CASSFFGNQPQHF.

The rearrangement uses TRBV20-1 and TRBJ2-1; TCRdb selects TRBD2, and the lack of DNA leaves this call unchecked. There are 13 residues in the CDR3. The V gene's germline CDR1 is DFQATT and CDR2 SNEGSKA (reference sequence). The CDR3 sequence is CSATLGLVYEQFF.

The V call is TRBV10-3, the J call TRBJ2-7; TCRdb's D call, TRBD1, is unchecked because there is no DNA. Germline V gene sequence: CDR1 ENHRY, CDR2 SYGVKD. The CDR3 is 13 residues long. CDR3 sequence reads: CAAVGDAFYEQYF.

The CDR3 spells CASSPGEIGTIYF. The chain uses TRBV28 and TRBJ1-3; TCRdb outputs TRBD1, but without DNA this stays unchecked. Germline V CDR1 and CDR2: MDHEN, SYDVKM. This CDR3 is built from 13 residues.

The chain employs TRBV24-1 and TRBJ2-7. CDR3 length: 14 residues. Germline CDR1 reads KGHDR; CDR2 reads SFDVKD. The CDR3 loop reads CATSDRTGPHEQYF.

The chain links TRBV28 to TRBJ1-1. The CDR3 is 16 amino acids. Looked up from germline, CDR1 is MDHEN and CDR2 is SYDVKM. CDR3 protein: CASSSPGPRTLPEAFF.

The CDR3 protein is CATSELGTGNKNEQFF. The chain links TRBV24-1 to TRBJ2-1; the D call from TCRdb, TRBD1, cannot be confirmed without DNA. This CDR3 has 16 amino acids. Germline V CDR1 and CDR2: KGHDR, SFDVKD.

The chain has TRBV5-6 and TRBJ2-5; TCRdb returns TRBD2, unconfirmable since there is no DNA. Germline V gives CDR1 SGHDT, CDR2 YYEEEE. This CDR3 has 14 residues. The CDR3 sequence is CASSGGTNQETQYF.

V usage is TRBV4-1 and J usage is TRBJ2-3; TCRdb's D call of TRBD2 is untestable without DNA. The germline V gene encodes CDR1 MGHRA and CDR2 YSYEKL. There are 18 residues in the CDR3. CDR3 residues: CASRGLAGVDRGADTQYF.

The CDR3 loop is CASSPPVRTTYEQYF. The rearrangement uses TRBV5-6 and TRBJ2-7; the TRBD1 assignment by TCRdb is unverifiable without DNA. CDR1 is SGHDT and CDR2 is YYEEEE in the germline V gene. This CDR3 region has 15 residues.

This chain joins TRBV15 and TRBJ2-5; the TCRdb D gene call, TRBD1, has no DNA to confirm it. This CDR3 region has 15 residues. The germline V gene encodes CDR1 LNHNV and CDR2 YYDKDF (reference sequence). This CDR3 reads CATSRANRDQETQYF.

The V call is TRBV7-8, the J call TRBJ1-2. In germline, CDR1 is SGHVS, CDR2 FQNEAQ. This CDR3 region has 14 residues. This CDR3 reads CASSFSSVNYGYTF.